This T cell receptor (beta chain) stems from a study of blood T cell repertoires in COVID-19. The protocol was immunoSEQ multiplex PCR, while the TCRdb copy is restricted to in-frame clones and leaves out a portion. The sample records roughly 130,000 clones, about four fifths being singletons. V was cut by 5 bases and J by 4 bases, with 17 bases left in between. Per the germline V gene, CDR1 is KGHSH and CDR2 is LQKENI. CDR3 size: 15 residues. This sequence joins TRBV18 and TRBJ1-1; D possibly corresponds to TRBD1 (6 bases). The receptor was derived from a woman aged 70-85 years with acute or convalescent COVID-19. Sequencing input: peripheral blood. The CDR3 coding sequence is TGTGCCAGCTCAATTAAGGGGGGGCGAAGCACTGAAGCTTTCTTT. Translated: CASSIKGGRSTEAFF.